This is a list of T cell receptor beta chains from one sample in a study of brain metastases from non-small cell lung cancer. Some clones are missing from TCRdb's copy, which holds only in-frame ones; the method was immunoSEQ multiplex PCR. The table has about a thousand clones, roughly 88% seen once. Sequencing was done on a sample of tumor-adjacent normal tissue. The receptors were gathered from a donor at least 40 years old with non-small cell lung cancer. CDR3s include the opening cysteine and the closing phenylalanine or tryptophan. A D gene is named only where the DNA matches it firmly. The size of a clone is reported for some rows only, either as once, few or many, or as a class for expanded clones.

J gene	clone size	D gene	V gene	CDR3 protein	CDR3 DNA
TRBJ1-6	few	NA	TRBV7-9	CASSLVAENSPLHF	TGTGCCAGCAGCTTAGTTGCTGAAAATTCACCCCTCCACTTT
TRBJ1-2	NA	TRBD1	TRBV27	CASSFQGGGGYTF	TGTGCCAGCAGTTTTCAGGGGGGTGGTGGCTACACCTTC
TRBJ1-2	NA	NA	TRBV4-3	CASSQDRDTLTYGYTF	TGCGCCAGCAGCCAAGACAGAGACACCCTGACCTATGGCTACACCTTC
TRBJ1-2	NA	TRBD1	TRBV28	CASRGGQPLGGYTF	TGTGCCAGCAGAGGGGGACAGCCTTTGGGTGGCTACACCTTC
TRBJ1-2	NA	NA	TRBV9	CASSVGGGREGYTF	TGTGCCAGCAGCGTAGGTGGGGGTCGGGAGGGCTACACCTTC
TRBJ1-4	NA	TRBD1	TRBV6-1	CASSEGEQGFEKLFF	TGTGCCAGCAGTGAAGGGGAACAGGGGTTCGAAAAACTGTTTTTT
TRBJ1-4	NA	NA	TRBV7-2	CASSLDGWTEKLFF	TGTGCCAGCAGCTTAGATGGTTGGACGGAAAAACTGTTTTTT
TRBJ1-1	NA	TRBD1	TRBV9	CASSANRDRGNGAFF	TGTGCCAGCAGCGCGAACAGAGACAGGGGGAATGGGGCTTTCTTT
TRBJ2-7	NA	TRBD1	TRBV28	CASSLKLTGLYEQYF	TGTGCCAGCAGTTTGAAATTGACAGGGCTCTACGAGCAGTACTTC
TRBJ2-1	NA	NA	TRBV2	CASSEDGAVPYNEQFF	TGTGCCAGCAGTGAAGATGGTGCGGTCCCTTACAATGAGCAGTTCTTC
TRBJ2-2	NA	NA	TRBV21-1	CASSKEGGTGELFF	TGTGCCAGCAGCAAAGAGGGAGGGACCGGGGAGCTGTTTTTT
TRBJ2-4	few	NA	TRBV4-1	CASSWDKGNIQYF	TGCGCCAGCAGCTGGGACAAGGGGAACATTCAGTACTTC
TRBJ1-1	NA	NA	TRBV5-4	CASSLPGRGTEAFF	TGTGCCAGCAGCTTGCCAGGGAGAGGCACTGAAGCTTTCTTT
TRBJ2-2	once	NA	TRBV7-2	CASSLNRDNTGELFF	TGTGCCAGCAGCTTGAACAGAGACAACACCGGGGAGCTGTTTTTT
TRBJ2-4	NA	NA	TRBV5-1	CASSLARQGIAKNIQYF	TGCGCCAGCAGCTTGGCCCGGCAAGGGATAGCCAAAAACATTCAGTACTTC
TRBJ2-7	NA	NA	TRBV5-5	CASSGGVTYEQYF	TGTGCCAGCAGCGGCGGGGTGACCTACGAGCAGTACTTC
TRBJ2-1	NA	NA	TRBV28	CASRPQGVGGEQFF	TGTGCCAGCAGGCCACAGGGAGTGGGTGGGGAGCAGTTCTTC